The source of this T cell receptor beta chain is a study of blood T cell repertoires in COVID-19. For this clone: Other DNA sequences in the sample encode the same CDR3.

Cohorts were determined from participant-reported clinical history. Donors in Cohort 3 counted as recovered after two negative PCRs, clearance, or symptom resolution. Trimming cost V 6 bases and J 3 bases, with 15 bases left between them. The CDR3 extends over 13 amino acids. The germline V gene encodes CDR1 SQVTM and CDR2 ANQGSEA. The table came from immunoSEQ multiplex PCR; TCRdb's copy has only in-frame clones and leaves some out. The data contain 250,000 to 350,000 clones, around 90% of them singletons. This rearrangement joins TRBV29-1 to TRBJ2-7; possible D gene TRBD2, 5 bases. This clonotype was sampled from a man aged 60 to 75 who had recovered from COVID-19. The sample consisted of PBMCs or T cells enriched from blood (not recorded which). CDR3 sequence reads: CSVVGGLSYEQYF. CDR3 bases: TGCAGCGTAGTAGGCGGACTCAGCTACGAGCAGTACTTC.